This T cell receptor (beta chain) derives from a study of CD8 T cells in ankylosing spondylitis. General study findings and limits: Reported data indicate significant enrichment of disease-linked clones within matched ankylosing spondylitis synovial fluid. A subset of motif variants has previously been described in the synovial fluid and blood of reactive arthritis.

This clonotype was detected many times. Its antigen is not known. With molecular barcodes, quantitative 5'-RACE was used to make the TCR beta libraries. TCRdb re-called the 5' RACE reads with MiXCR, one entry per CDR3 protein. In the table there are 30,000 to 45,000 distinct CDR3 sequences, about 9.4% of which are singletons. J lost 11 bases, V lost 5 bases, and 15 bases had no gene match. Per germline, CDR1 DFQATT and CDR2 SNEGSKA (reference sequence). This CDR3 is built from 14 residues. Source material: blood, either unsorted or a sorted T cell fraction (not recorded which). The receptor was isolated from a male donor with ankylosing spondylitis or in good health (not recorded which). The chain joins TRBV20-1 to TRBJ2-3; 8 bases fit TRBD2. CDR3 in DNA: TGCAGTGCTCCCCCGGCGGGACTAGGAAGCTGGCAGTATTTT. Translating it yields CSAPPAGLGSWQYF.